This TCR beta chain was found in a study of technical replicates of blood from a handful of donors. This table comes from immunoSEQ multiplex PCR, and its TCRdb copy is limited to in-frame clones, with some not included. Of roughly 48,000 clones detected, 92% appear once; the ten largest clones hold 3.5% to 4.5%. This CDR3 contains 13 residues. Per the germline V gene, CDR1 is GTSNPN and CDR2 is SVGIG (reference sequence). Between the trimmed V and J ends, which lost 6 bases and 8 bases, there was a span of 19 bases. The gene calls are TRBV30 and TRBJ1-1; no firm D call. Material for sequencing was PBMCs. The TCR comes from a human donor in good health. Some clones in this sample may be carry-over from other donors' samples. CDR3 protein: CACIRQPHREAFF. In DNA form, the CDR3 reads TGTGCCTGTATTAGGCAGCCGCACAGAGAAGCTTTCTTT. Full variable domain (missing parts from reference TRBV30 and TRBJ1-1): SQTIHQWPATLVQPVGSPLSLECTVEGTSNPNLYWYRQAAGRGLQLLFYSVGIGQISSEVPQNLSASRPQDRQFILSSKKLLLSDSGFYLCACIRQPHREAFFGQGTRLTVV.